Given below is one TCR beta chain in context. The data originate from a study of technical replicates of blood from several donors. Germline V gene sequence: CDR1 SGHRS, CDR2 YFSETQ. Trimming shortened V by 7 bases and J by 4 bases, and 15 bases separated the two germline ends. The CDR3 runs 15 residues. Using immunoSEQ multiplex PCR, the repertoire was profiled, and TCRdb retains in-frame clones only, with some absent. The table lists about 75,000 clones, 97% of them singletons. The sequenced sample consisted of T cells isolated from PBMCs. The source of this sequence is a human donor in good health. The chain employs TRBV5-1 and TRBJ2-6; D remains ambiguous. The CDR3 loop reads CASCPAVGGANVLTF. Written as DNA, the CDR3 is TGCGCCAGCTGTCCCGCGGTCGGGGGGGCCAACGTCCTGACTTTC.